Presented here are 11 T cell receptor beta chains from one specimen sequenced in a study of technical replicates of blood from several donors. The protocol was immunoSEQ multiplex PCR, while the TCRdb copy is restricted to in-frame clones and leaves out a portion. The repertoire includes 70,000 to 85,000 clones, nearly 97% of them detected once, and less than 0.25% sits in the top ten. The sample comprised T cells isolated from PBMCs. Source of these receptors: a human donor in good health.

V and J are TRBV11-3 and TRBJ2-6, with D possibly matching TRBD1 (5 bases). CDR3 length equals 16 residues. V dropped 5 bases and J dropped 4 bases, with 15 bases sitting between them. CDR1 and CDR2 (germline): SGHNT, YENEEA. CDR3 protein: CASSRHQGSGANVLTF. Written as DNA, the CDR3 is TGTGCCAGCAGCAGACATCAGGGTTCGGGGGCCAACGTCCTGACTTTC. Supplemented by reference TRBV11-3 and TRBJ2-6, the full variable domain reads EAGVVQSPRYKIIEKKQPVAFWCNPISGHNTLYWYLQNLGQGPELLIRYENEEAVDDSQLPKDRFSAERLKGVDSTLKIQPAELGDSAVYLCASSRHQGSGANVLTFGAGSRLTVL.

The J gene is TRBJ1-3, the V gene TRBV6-1; 8 bases are shared with TRBD1. Trimming cost V 2 bases and J 4 bases; bases outside gene matches: 7. This CDR3 comprises 16 residues. Germline values: CDR1 MNHNS, CDR2 SASEGT. CDR3 sequence: CASSESVWDRGNTIYF. CDR3 DNA: TGTGCCAGCAGTGAATCGGTTTGGGACAGGGGAAACACCATATATTTT.

The gene calls are TRBV5-1 and TRBJ2-7, with TRBD2 matching 8 bases. The V and J ends lost 1 base and 1 base, in that order; junction bases with no gene match: 4. The CDR3 is made up of 15 amino acids. Germline loops: CDR1 SGHRS, CDR2 YFSETQ. The CDR3 DNA follows: TGCGCCAGCAGCTTGCCAGGCGGGAGGTCCTACGAGCAGTACTTC. It codes for CASSLPGGRSYEQYF.

V gene TRBV30 combines with J gene TRBJ2-1, with 7 bases lining up with TRBD1. The V segment lost 4 bases and the J segment 7 bases; nucleotides outside the gene matches: 10. Germline V gene lookup returns CDR1 GTSNPN and CDR2 SVGIG (reference sequence). CDR3 length equals 14 residues. The CDR3 DNA reads as TGTGCCTGGACGAGGGGGCGAGGTGAAAATGAGCAGTTCTTC. Encoded protein: CAWTRGRGENEQFF. Full variable domain (missing parts from reference TRBV30 and TRBJ2-1): SQTIHQWPATLVQPVGSPLSLECTVEGTSNPNLYWYRQAAGRGLQLLFYSVGIGQISSEVPQNLSASRPQDRQFILSSKKLLLSDSGFYLCAWTRGRGENEQFFGPGTRLTVL.

The chain carries TRBV7-6 and TRBJ1-5, with 7 nucleotides matching TRBD1. Unmatched junction bases numbered 10, after V lost 5 bases and J lost 0 bases. This CDR3 region has 17 residues. Germline CDR1 SGHVS, CDR2 FNYEAQ. The CDR3 sequence is CASSAGTGVYSNQPQHF. The CDR3 DNA sequence: TGTGCCAGCAGCGCGGGCACAGGGGTCTATAGCAATCAGCCCCAGCATTTT.

The chain joins TRBV30 to TRBJ1-2, with D unclear. The ends were cut back, 1 base at V and 3 bases at J, with 9 bases in the middle. CDR1 is GTSNPN and CDR2 is SVGIG in the germline V gene (reference sequence). The CDR3 is 13 amino acids. The CDR3 loop reads CAWSDGVDYGYTF. The CDR3 coding sequence is TGTGCCTGGAGTGACGGGGTTGACTATGGCTACACCTTC.

This chain links TRBV29-1 with TRBJ2-7; maybe TRBD2 (6 bases). The CDR3 has 16 amino acids. With 1 base removed from V and 0 bases from J, the gap between germline ends came to 16 bases. Per the germline V gene, CDR1 is SQVTM and CDR2 is ANQGSEA. The DNA for the CDR3 is TGCAGCGTTGAAGTCCACTCTGAGGAGGGCTCCTACGAGCAGTACTTC. Its protein product is CSVEVHSEEGSYEQYF.

This clone has only one observation. The rearrangement joins TRBV9 to TRBJ2-1, with TRBD1 identical over 8 bases. The CDR3 totals 15 residues. Germline V gene data show CDR1 as SGDLS and CDR2 as YYNGEE. V gave up 3 bases and J gave up 6 bases; unmatched junction bases: 8. DNA of the CDR3: TGTGCCAGCAGCGAGGGGGACAGGACCCTCAATGAGCAGTTCTTC. It is translated as CASSEGDRTLNEQFF.

This chain connects TRBV6-5 to TRBJ1-2; possibly TRBD1 for D (6 bases). Deletions cut 5 bases from V and 2 bases from J, with 9 bases between. In germline, CDR1 is MNHEY, CDR2 SVGAGI. The length of the CDR3 is 13 residues. CDR3 amino acids: CASSATGNYGYTF. Written as DNA, the CDR3 is TGTGCCAGCAGTGCAACAGGGAACTATGGCTACACCTTC.

This chain links TRBV10-3 with TRBJ1-4; 9 bases match TRBD1. The CDR3 totals 14 residues. Germline values: CDR1 ENHRY, CDR2 SYGVKD. The trim removed 6 bases at V and 7 bases at J, leaving 6 bases unmatched. The CDR3: CAISKTGGGEKLFF. The DNA for the CDR3 is TGTGCCATCAGCAAGACAGGGGGAGGTGAAAAACTGTTTTTT.

This clone has just a few counts. The gene calls are TRBV2 and TRBJ2-7; perhaps TRBD1 as D (5 bases). Per germline, CDR1 SNHLY and CDR2 FYNNEI. CDR3 size: 19 residues. Trimming stripped 2 bases from V and 3 bases from J, with 26 bases between. CDR3 bases: TGTGCCAGCAGTGAAAAATTAATTATTCGGTTAAGGGGCAGCTACGAGCAGTACTTC. Protein sequence: CASSEKLIIRLRGSYEQYF.